Listed below are T cell receptor beta chains from one sample, sequenced in a study of CD8 T cells in ankylosing spondylitis. Each CDR3 protein is one row after TCRdb ran MiXCR on the 5' RACE reads. Here the sample spans 700,000 to 1,000,000 distinct CDR3 sequences, 12% being singletons. Sequenced material: blood, either unsorted or a sorted T cell fraction (not recorded which). These receptors all stem from a male donor with ankylosing spondylitis. CDR3s include the opening cysteine and the closing phenylalanine or tryptophan. The D gene is left open where the match is weak. Only part of the rows carry a size: once, few, many, or a class if the clone is expanded.

d_call clone_size j_call v_call cdr3_aa cdr3_nt
TRBD1 few TRBJ2-1 TRBV4-3 CASSHHRGRSEQFF TGCGCCAGCAGCCACCACAGGGGGCGGAGTGAGCAGTTCTTC
- - TRBJ1-2 TRBV5-1 CASTRDGYGYTF TGCGCCAGCACCCGGGACGGCTATGGCTACACCTTC
- - TRBJ1-5 TRBV20-1 CSARAPWNQPQHF TGCAGTGCTAGAGCCCCGTGGAATCAGCCCCAGCATTTT
TRBD1 few TRBJ2-7 TRBV18 CASSPVLGQALLYF TGTGCCAGCTCACCGGTATTGGGACAGGCCTTACTGTACTTC
- few TRBJ2-4 TRBV20-1 CSARLLAKNIQYF TGCAGTGCTAGATTATTGGCCAAAAACATTCAGTACTTC
TRBD2 few TRBJ2-3 TRBV4-2 CASSQREGPDTQYF TGTGCCAGCAGCCAGCGGGAGGGCCCAGATACGCAGTATTTT
- few TRBJ1-4 TRBV5-1 CASSLTGKDEKLFF TGCGCCAGCAGCTTGACAGGGAAGGATGAAAAACTGTTTTTT
- many TRBJ2-5 TRBV10-3 CAISAGGEETQYF TGTGCCATCAGCGCGGGCGGGGAAGAGACCCAGTACTTC
- - TRBJ2-2 TRBV4-3 CASSQERPPNTGELFF TGCGCCAGCAGCCAAGAACGGCCGCCGAACACCGGGGAGCTGTTTTTT
- many TRBJ2-7 TRBV6-2/TRBV6-3 CASTPGLWKLGEQYF TGTGCCAGCACCCCCGGACTGTGGAAATTGGGTGAGCAGTACTTC
- - TRBJ2-3 TRBV6-5 CASSYFYGQPTDTQYF TGTGCCAGCAGTTACTTTTATGGGCAGCCAACAGATACGCAGTATTTT
- - TRBJ1-1 TRBV29-1 CSAITQVNTEAFF TGCAGCGCCATAACACAAGTGAACACTGAAGCTTTCTTT
TRBD1 many TRBJ1-6 TRBV7-2 CASSQGQSSPLHF TGTGCCAGCAGCCAGGGACAGTCTTCACCCCTCCACTTT
- - TRBJ2-6 TRBV5-1 CASSYTVYSGANVLTF TGCGCCAGCAGCTACACAGTATACTCTGGGGCCAACGTCCTGACTTTC
- - TRBJ2-7 TRBV3-1 CASSHLTYEQYF TGTGCCAGCAGCCACTTGACCTACGAGCAGTACTTC
- - TRBJ2-2 TRBV20-1 CSAPAPGELFF TGCAGTGCCCCCGCCCCCGGGGAGCTGTTTTTT
- few TRBJ1-6 TRBV25-1 CASSDVLDRLPPLHF TGTGCCAGCAGTGACGTCCTTGACAGGTTGCCACCCCTCCACTTT
- few TRBJ2-4 TRBV28 CASSPPGLRDIQYF TGTGCCAGCAGTCCTCCGGGCTTGCGAGACATTCAGTACTTC
- - TRBJ1-1 TRBV27 CASSQDIRWTEAFF TGTGCCAGCAGTCAAGACATCAGGTGGACTGAAGCTTTCTTT
- once TRBJ2-5 TRBV9 CASSVVGGYGQETQYF TGTGCCAGCAGCGTAGTGGGGGGATACGGACAAGAGACCCAGTACTTC
- - TRBJ2-7 TRBV20-1 CSARVLSGNSYEQYF TGCAGTGCTAGAGTACTTAGCGGAAACTCCTACGAGCAGTACTTC
- - TRBJ2-2 TRBV18 CASSPRSGTDTGELFF TGTGCCAGCTCACCGCGCTCGGGGACGGACACCGGGGAGCTGTTTTTT
- - TRBJ2-7 TRBV7-2 CASSSSRTNYEQYF TGTGCCAGCAGCTCCTCGCGGACCAACTACGAGCAGTACTTC
- few TRBJ1-1 TRBV10-3 CAISGQFLPPGEAFF TGTGCCATCAGTGGACAGTTTTTGCCGCCCGGTGAAGCTTTCTTT
- - TRBJ1-1 TRBV7-2 CASSPAASRAFF TGTGCCAGCAGCCCAGCGGCGTCACGAGCTTTCTTT
- many TRBJ2-1 TRBV5-1 CASSLGPLSSYNEQFF TGCGCCAGCAGCTTGGGGCCGCTTAGCTCCTACAATGAGCAGTTCTTC
- - TRBJ2-7 TRBV7-2 CASSPRRGVEQYF TGTGCCAGCAGCCCCCGCCGGGGAGTGGAGCAGTACTTC
- - TRBJ2-1 TRBV5-5 CASSLAEISFNEQFF TGTGCCAGCAGCTTGGCGGAGATTTCGTTCAATGAGCAGTTCTTC
- - TRBJ1-6 TRBV5-1 CASSPPVAGGNSPLHF TGCGCCAGCAGCCCTCCGGTGGCAGGAGGGAATTCACCCCTCCACTTT
- few TRBJ1-5 TRBV5-1 CASSPSGLNQPQHF TGCGCCAGCAGCCCGTCTGGCCTTAATCAGCCCCAGCATTTT
TRBD1 many TRBJ1-1 TRBV7-9 CASSHTGTGDEAFF TGTGCCAGCAGTCATACCGGGACAGGGGATGAAGCTTTCTTT
TRBD2 many TRBJ2-1 TRBV12-3/TRBV12-4 CASSPLAGRYNEQFF TGTGCCAGCAGTCCTCTAGCGGGACGGTACAATGAGCAGTTCTTC
- - TRBJ2-7 TRBV20-1 CSAGSGYPYEQYF TGCAGTGCTGGCAGCGGGTATCCCTACGAGCAGTACTTC
- few TRBJ2-7 TRBV20-1 CSARTRDTSEQYF TGCAGTGCTAGAACTCGGGACACTAGCGAGCAGTACTTC
- - TRBJ2-7 TRBV7-2 CASSLHGRGYEQYF TGTGCCAGCAGCTTACATGGACGGGGCTACGAGCAGTACTTC
- - TRBJ2-1 TRBV12-3/TRBV12-4 CASSLEGRGYNEQFF TGTGCCAGCAGTTTAGAGGGGCGGGGATACAATGAGCAGTTCTTC
- few TRBJ1-2 TRBV27 CASSFLQGGYGYTF TGTGCCAGCAGTTTCTTACAGGGCGGCTATGGCTACACCTTC
TRBD2 few TRBJ2-6 TRBV20-1 CSARVGLAPASGANVLTF TGCAGTGCTAGAGTCGGACTAGCGCCAGCCTCTGGGGCCAACGTCCTGACTTTC
- - TRBJ2-7 TRBV5-1 CASSLAALTYEQYF TGCGCCAGCAGCTTGGCCGCACTAACCTACGAGCAGTACTTC
TRBD2 many TRBJ2-1 TRBV29-1 CSVDGSGGSYNEQFF TGCAGCGTTGATGGCTCGGGGGGCTCCTACAATGAGCAGTTCTTC
TRBD2 many TRBJ2-7 TRBV15 CATSRGHGGDYEQYF TGTGCCACCAGCAGAGGCCACGGGGGGGACTACGAGCAGTACTTC
- many TRBJ2-1 TRBV6-1 CASFPSGGSNEQFF TGTGCCAGCTTTCCCTCGGGTGGCTCCAATGAGCAGTTCTTC
TRBD1 many TRBJ1-2 TRBV12-3/TRBV12-4 CASSFSGQGYGYTF TGTGCCAGCAGTTTCTCAGGACAGGGATATGGCTACACCTTC